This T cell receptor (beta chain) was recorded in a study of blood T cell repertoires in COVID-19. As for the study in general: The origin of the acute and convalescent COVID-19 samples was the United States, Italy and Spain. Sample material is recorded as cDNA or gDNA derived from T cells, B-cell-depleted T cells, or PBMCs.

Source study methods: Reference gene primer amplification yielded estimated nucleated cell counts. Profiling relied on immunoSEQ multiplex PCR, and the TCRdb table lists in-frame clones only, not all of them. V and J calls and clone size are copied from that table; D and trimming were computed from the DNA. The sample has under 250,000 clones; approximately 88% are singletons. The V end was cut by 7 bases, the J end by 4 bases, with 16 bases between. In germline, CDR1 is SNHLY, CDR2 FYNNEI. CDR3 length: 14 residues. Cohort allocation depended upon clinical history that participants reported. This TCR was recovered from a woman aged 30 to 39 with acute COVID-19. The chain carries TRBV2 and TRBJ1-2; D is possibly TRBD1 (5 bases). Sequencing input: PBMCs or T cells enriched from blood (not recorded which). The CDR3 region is CASITQGRPYGYTF. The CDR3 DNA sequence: TGTGCCAGCATCACGCAGGGCCGTCCCTATGGCTACACCTTC.